This record looks at one T cell receptor beta chain sequence and its context. The data derive from a study of blood T cell repertoires in COVID-19. About the study: Material from acute and convalescent COVID-19 was sourced from the United States, Italy and Spain.

The V and J ends lost 1 base and 2 bases, in that order; junction bases with no gene match: 8. In germline, CDR1 is SGHTA, CDR2 FQGTGA. The CDR3 is made up of 17 amino acids. Using immunoSEQ multiplex PCR, the repertoire was profiled, and TCRdb retains in-frame clones only, with some absent. The sample includes 130,000 to 150,000 clones, about 88% of them seen just once. Sequencing was carried out using peripheral blood. The receptor's source is a human donor in a cohort sampled during active COVID-19. V and J are TRBV7-3 and TRBJ2-5; the match to TRBD2 covers 9 bases. The CDR3 protein is CASSLRRETSGQETQYF. The CDR3 DNA sequence: TGTGCCAGCAGCTTAAGGAGAGAGACTAGCGGACAAGAGACCCAGTACTTC. Full variable domain (remainder filled in from reference TRBV7-3 and TRBJ2-5): GAGVSQTPSNKVTEKGKYVELRCDPISGHTALYWYRQSLGQGPEFLIYFQGTGAADDSGLPNDRFFAVRPEGSVSTLKIQRTERGDSAVYLCASSLRRETSGQETQYFGPGTRLLVL.